This passage covers 20 T cell receptor beta chains from one sample sequenced in a study of blood T cell repertoires in COVID-19. Generated by immunoSEQ multiplex PCR, the TCRdb table keeps only in-frame clones and is missing some. This table holds roughly 120,000 clones, over 80% found once. Sequences were obtained from peripheral blood. Every receptor here comes from a woman aged 70-85 years with acute or convalescent COVID-19.

The chain has TRBV6-8 and TRBJ1-2; no clear D gene. In germline, CDR1 is MNHGY, CDR2 SAAAGT. The CDR3 consists of 13 residues. Trimming removed 7 bases at V and 4 bases at J, with 13 bases between. CDR3 coding DNA: TGTGCCAGCATCTGGGGAGTAAGCTATGGCTACACCTTC. It specifies CASIWGVSYGYTF.

The count of this clone is one. This chain connects TRBV19 to TRBJ1-1, with D hard to call. V lost 11 bases and J lost 6, with 16 bases in between. Germline-derived CDR1 and CDR2 are LNHDA and SQIVND (reference sequence). This CDR3 has 12 amino acids. This chain's CDR3 is CACRIAGSEAFF. The CDR3 nucleotides are TGTGCCTGCAGAATCGCGGGGTCTGAAGCTTTCTTT.

In its sample, this clone was seen a few times. V usage is TRBV11-1 and J usage is TRBJ1-2; 8 nucleotides line up with TRBD1. CDR3 length equals 13 residues. Germline trimming cut 5 bases from V and 3 bases from J; bases unmatched to any gene: 2. Looked up from germline, CDR1 is SGHAT and CDR2 is FQDESV (reference sequence). The CDR3 sequence is CASSLQGDYGYTF. As DNA, the CDR3 is TGTGCCAGCAGCCTACAGGGGGACTATGGCTACACCTTC.

The genes are TRBV4-1 and TRBJ2-2; 9 bases are a match to TRBD2. Unmatched junction bases numbered 10, after V lost 2 bases and J lost 0 bases. The CDR3 loop spans 19 amino acids. The V gene's germline CDR1 is MGHRA and CDR2 YSYEKL. CDR3 sequence reads: CASSQILAGAHANTGELFF. The CDR3 DNA is TGCGCCAGCAGCCAAATCTTAGCGGGGGCACACGCGAACACCGGGGAGCTGTTTTTT.

The genes are TRBV2 and TRBJ1-5; D unclear. Germline V gene lookup returns CDR1 SNHLY and CDR2 FYNNEI. This CDR3 contains 14 residues. Trimming stripped 6 bases from V and 4 bases from J, with 13 bases between. The CDR3 sequence is CASRLRIVNQPQHF. The CDR3 coding sequence is TGTGCCAGCAGGCTGCGGATTGTTAATCAGCCCCAGCATTTT.

V and J are TRBV27 and TRBJ1-2; 9 bases align to TRBD1. J gave up 8 bases and V 6 bases, and 10 bases lay outside the gene matches. This CDR3 comprises 14 residues. Germline-derived CDR1 and CDR2 are MNHEY and SMNVEV (reference sequence). CDR3 loop: CASRNGQGTGGYTF. In DNA form, the CDR3 reads TGTGCCAGCAGAAATGGACAGGGGACGGGAGGCTACACCTTC.

J is TRBJ1-1 and V is TRBV5-1; perhaps TRBD1 as D (6 bases). The ends were cut back, 5 bases at V and 4 bases at J, with 12 bases in the middle. The CDR3 consists of 13 residues. Germline assignment: CDR1 SGHRS and CDR2 YFSETQ. The CDR3 sequence: CASSRDTRTEAFF. CDR3 DNA: TGCGCCAGCAGTCGGGACACACGCACTGAAGCTTTCTTT.

The V and J genes are TRBV28 and TRBJ1-5, with 10 positions matching TRBD1. V lost 7 bases, J lost 2 bases, and 5 bases stayed unmatched. The germline V gene has CDR1 MDHEN and CDR2 SYDVKM. The CDR3 runs 15 residues. The CDR3 here is CASISGTGGNQPQHF. The CDR3 nucleotides read TGTGCCAGCATTTCCGGGACAGGGGGCAATCAGCCCCAGCATTTT.

The J gene is TRBJ1-1, the V gene TRBV19; 8 bases match TRBD1. J was trimmed by 0 bases and V by 5 bases; bases with no gene match: 11. This CDR3 has 17 residues. Germline values: CDR1 LNHDA, CDR2 SQIVND (reference sequence). The CDR3 region is CASSGIGQGSMNTEAFF. Written as DNA, the CDR3 is TGTGCCAGTAGTGGAATAGGACAGGGCTCCATGAACACTGAAGCTTTCTTT. The full variable domain, its missing parts supplied by reference TRBV19 and TRBJ1-1, is DGGITQSPKYLFRKEGQNVTLSCEQNLNHDAMYWYRQDPGQGLRLIYYSQIVNDFQKGDIAEGYSVSREKKESFPLTVTSAQKNPTAFYLCASSGIGQGSMNTEAFFGQGTRLTVV.

The chain has TRBV10-3 and TRBJ1-1; D gene uncertain. The germline gives CDR1 ENHRY, CDR2 SYGVKD. This CDR3 region has 14 residues. The ends were cut back, 4 bases at V and 0 bases at J, with 9 bases in the middle. DNA of the CDR3: TGTGCCATCAGTGGTGGGCCGGTGAACACTGAAGCTTTCTTT. Its translation: CAISGGPVNTEAFF.

The genes are TRBV5-1 and TRBJ2-3; tentative D call: TRBD2 (5 bases). Trimming left V 4 bases short and J 0 bases short, with 18 bases between. The CDR3 is 17 amino acids. The germline gives CDR1 SGHRS, CDR2 YFSETQ. This CDR3 is CASSPGVPGSSTDTQYF. CDR3 DNA sequence: TGCGCCAGCAGCCCCGGGGTGCCGGGATCTAGCACAGATACGCAGTATTTT.

The J gene is TRBJ2-1, the V gene TRBV6-5; 9 bases line up with TRBD2. Losses at the gene ends were 4 bases for V and 2 bases for J; bases not matched to a gene: 3. Germline CDR1 MNHEY, CDR2 SVGAGI. The CDR3 is made up of 15 amino acids. CDR3 protein: CASSSLAGTYNEQFF. Written as DNA, the CDR3 is TGTGCCAGCAGTTCTCTAGCGGGGACCTACAATGAGCAGTTCTTC.

The chain links TRBV28 to TRBJ1-2; D might be TRBD1 (5 bases). Germline CDR1 reads MDHEN; CDR2 reads SYDVKM. The V gene lost 10 bases and the J gene lost 5 bases, with 29 bases spanning the gap. The CDR3 extends over 17 amino acids. The CDR3 DNA reads as TGTGCCACCCCCAAGGGGCAGGGCGGCGTTCAATCTTATGGCTACACCTTC. It encodes CATPKGQGGVQSYGYTF.

The J gene is TRBJ1-5, the V gene TRBV30, with D perhaps TRBD1 (6 bases). In germline, CDR1 is GTSNPN, CDR2 SVGIG (reference sequence). This CDR3 spans 15 amino acids. The V and J ends lost 4 bases and 5 bases respectively, with 18 bases between them. The DNA of the CDR3 is TGTGCCTGGACTGGACCAGGACAGAACCATCAGCCCCAGCATTTT. It encodes CAWTGPGQNHQPQHF.

The chain joins TRBV12-3 or TRBV12-4 to TRBJ1-1, with 10 bases lining up with TRBD1. This CDR3 is 13 amino acids long. V lost 6 bases and J lost 5; bases outside the gene matches: 3. CDR3 loop: CASRGQGRTEAFF. The CDR3 DNA reads as TGTGCCAGCAGGGGACAGGGGAGGACTGAAGCTTTCTTT.

The V gene is TRBV21-1, the J gene TRBJ2-7; TRBD1, the table's D call, lacks a check against the DNA. TRBV21-1 is assigned pseudogene status. This CDR3 is 19 amino acids long. The CDR3 DNA reads as TGTGCCAGCAGCAAAGCCCAGGGGTGCAGCTCTCTCCTCGCCTACGAGCAGTACTTC. Its translation: CASSKAQGCSSLLAYEQYF.

The chain recombines TRBV27 with TRBJ2-1; perhaps TRBD1 as D (6 bases). The CDR3 spans 15 residues. Trimming shortened V by 5 bases and J by 5 bases, and 16 bases separated the two germline ends. CDR1 and CDR2 from the germline V gene are MNHEY and SMNVEV (reference sequence). The CDR3 DNA reads as TGTGCCAGCAGTCCCTCATCCGGGACACACAATGAGCAGTTCTTC. Translated, it gives CASSPSSGTHNEQFF.

This rearrangement joins TRBV9 to TRBJ1-5; D is uncertain. Deletions cut 0 bases from V and 0 bases from J, with 16 bases between. CDR1 and CDR2 (germline): SGDLS, YYNGEE. This CDR3 region has 18 residues. CDR3 nucleotides: TGTGCCAGCAGCGTAGTGCGCCGCCCACTGTGTAGCAATCAGCCCCAGCATTTT. Amino acids: CASSVVRRPLCSNQPQHF.

The CDR3 reads CASSPGILGYGYTF. As DNA, the CDR3 is TGTGCCAGCAGCCCCGGGATCCTGGGCTATGGCTACACCTTC. The chain employs TRBV7-9 and TRBJ1-2, with D uncertain. V was clipped by 5 bases and J by 4 bases, with 14 bases between them. Germline V CDR1 and CDR2: SEHNR, FQNEAQ (reference sequence). The CDR3 extends over 14 amino acids.

The V and J genes are TRBV7-9 and TRBJ2-1, with TRBD1 matching 7 bases. Germline CDR1 and CDR2: SEHNR and FQNEAQ (reference sequence). V gave up 6 bases and J gave up 0 bases; unmatched junction bases: 8. The CDR3 contains 16 residues. In nucleotides, the CDR3 is TGTGCCAGCAGTAGGACCGGGACAGCCTCCTACAATGAGCAGTTCTTC. It codes for CASSRTGTASYNEQFF.